These 3 T cell receptor beta chains were sequenced from one sample in a study of T-cell reconstitution after alpha-beta-depleted transplantation in children. Unique molecular identifiers were incorporated when the TCRbeta library was constructed. MiXCR, applied by TCRdb to the PCR reads, yields one record per CDR3 protein. The data contain approximately 420,000 distinct CDR3 sequences, approximately 11% of them singletons. Specimen: PBMCs from the stem cell graft donor, collected from the stem cell graft. The receptors originated from a human donor who donated a stem cell graft to a child with acute myeloid leukemia.

CDR3 nucleotide sequence: TGCAGTGCTAGAGATCTGAAGGGCACCTACAATGAGCAGTTCTTC. Protein: CSARDLKGTYNEQFF. The J gene is TRBJ2-1, the V gene TRBV20-1; D not resolved. The V and J ends lost 0 bases and 2 bases respectively, with 11 bases between them. Per germline, CDR1 DFQATT and CDR2 SNEGSKA (reference sequence). This CDR3 contains 15 residues.

This clonotype was observed at least ten times. This rearrangement joins TRBV5-1 to TRBJ1-1; D unclear. CDR1 is SGHRS and CDR2 is YFSETQ in the germline V gene. The CDR3 spans 16 residues. Trimming removed 0 bases from V and 1 base from J, with 13 bases in between. DNA for the CDR3: TGCGCCAGCAGCTTGGTACCGGCGGGAAAGAACACTGAAGCTTTCTTT. It translates to CASSLVPAGKNTEAFF.

This clonotype was observed many times. The chain has TRBV6-1 and TRBJ2-5; D possibly corresponds to TRBD2 (6 bases). V was clipped by 6 bases and J by 5 bases, with 19 bases between them. This CDR3 has 15 amino acids. Germline values: CDR1 MNHNS, CDR2 SASEGT. In DNA form, the CDR3 reads TGTGCCAGCAGCCGGGACTCCTGGGGGTGGGAGACCCAGTACTTC. Translating gives CASSRDSWGWETQYF.